The 18 T cell receptor beta chains listed next were all sequenced from one sample in a study of CD8+ T cells in alopecia areata. RNA was extracted and reverse transcribed into cDNA as the sequencing template. Data came from immunoSEQ multiplex PCR; TCRdb stores just in-frame clones and leaves some out. The sample lists some 150,000 clones; about 61% were seen once. Indicated treatment: oral pan-JAK inhibitor, 5-10 mg twice daily. The specimen comprised CD4+ T cells sorted from blood, sampled at approximately week 56, from a patient treated with tofacitinib. The source of these receptors is a human donor with alopecia areata.

This clone has a single count. The chain employs TRBV15 and TRBJ2-3; 8 bases agree with TRBD1. V shed 0 bases and J 7 bases; nucleotides not matched to a gene: 9. CDR1 LNHNV and CDR2 YYDKDF come from the germline V gene (reference sequence). There are 16 residues in the CDR3. The CDR3 region has the DNA TGTGCCACCAGCAGAGATCTTCAGGGGGCGATTAATACGCAGTATTTT. It translates to CATSRDLQGAINTQYF. The variable domain in full, completed from reference TRBV15 and TRBJ2-3, reads DAMVIQNPRYQVTQFGKPVTLSCSQTLNHNVMYWYQQKSSQAPKLLFHYYDKDFNNEADTPDNFQSRRPNTSFCFLDIRSPGLGDTAMYLCATSRDLQGAINTQYFGPGTRLTVL.

This clone was observed once. The chain recombines TRBV10-3 with TRBJ2-5; D is uncertain. The V gene lost 0 bases and the J gene lost 3 bases, with 11 bases spanning the gap. Germline V CDR1 and CDR2: ENHRY, SYGVKD. The CDR3 is 15 residues long. DNA of the CDR3: TGTGCCATCAGTGAGTCTATGGAAGGCAAAGAGACCCAGTACTTC. This encodes CAISESMEGKETQYF.

This sequence joins TRBV7-9 and TRBJ1-6, with no clear D. V lost 5 bases and J 3 bases, leaving 8 bases between the germline ends. Germline loops: CDR1 SEHNR, CDR2 FQNEAQ (reference sequence). CDR3 length equals 14 residues. CDR3 region: CASSDGIYNSPLHF. CDR3 bases: TGTGCCAGCAGCGACGGAATCTATAATTCACCCCTCCACTTT.

The chain couples TRBV29-1 to TRBJ2-7; D possibly corresponds to TRBD2 (6 bases). Per the germline V gene, CDR1 is SQVTM and CDR2 is ANQGSEA. V dropped 4 bases and J dropped 4 bases, with 11 bases sitting between them. The CDR3 length is 12 residues. CDR3 DNA: TGCAGCGTTGCGGGGGACCGGTACGAGCAGTACTTC. This codes for CSVAGDRYEQYF.

The chain has TRBV5-1 and TRBJ1-2, with TRBD1 as a possible D gene (5 bases). CDR3 length equals 13 residues. Trimming cost V 2 bases and J 6 bases, with 11 bases left between them. Germline assignment: CDR1 SGHRS and CDR2 YFSETQ. The CDR3: CASSFAGKDGYTF. For the CDR3, the DNA is TGCGCCAGCAGCTTCGCAGGGAAAGATGGCTACACCTTC.

The chain uses TRBV5-1 and TRBJ2-7; weak D call: TRBD1 (5 bases). Germline CDR1 is SGHRS and CDR2 is YFSETQ. The CDR3 is 15 amino acids. Trimming cost V 2 bases and J 4 bases, with 16 bases left between them. CDR3 bases: TGCGCCAGCAGCTTAGGCCAGGGAATAGAGTACGAGCAGTACTTC. Translated: CASSLGQGIEYEQYF.

This chain joins TRBV29-1 and TRBJ1-1, with a possible D match to TRBD1 (6 bases). CDR1 is SQVTM and CDR2 is ANQGSEA in the germline V gene. Trimming took off 1 base at V and 3 bases at J, with 15 bases between the two ends. The CDR3 has 15 amino acids. CDR3 amino acids: CSVEGRGAADTEAFF. CDR3 nucleotides: TGCAGCGTTGAAGGCCGGGGGGCGGCTGACACTGAAGCTTTCTTT.

This clone was counted only a few times. The CDR3 DNA reads as TGCGCCAGCAGTCAGGTGAGGAGCACTGAAGCTTTCTTT. It specifies CASSQVRSTEAFF. V and J are TRBV23-1 and TRBJ1-1; D gene unclear. TRBV23-1 is an ORF; its function is uncertain. V was clipped by 3 bases and J by 4 bases, with 9 bases between them. This CDR3 comprises 13 residues.

This clone was counted many times. The chain combines TRBV27 with TRBJ1-2; TRBD1 is a possible D gene (5 bases). The V gene's germline CDR1 is MNHEY and CDR2 SMNVEV (reference sequence). This CDR3 is 13 amino acids long. V dropped 6 bases and J dropped 4 bases, with 12 bases sitting between them. For the CDR3, the DNA is TGTGCCAGCAGCCGGGGACGGGCCTATGGCTACACCTTC. Translated, it gives CASSRGRAYGYTF.

In this sample, this clone turned up a few times. The J gene is TRBJ2-1, the V gene TRBV7-3; D call uncertain. CDR3 length: 13 residues. CDR1 and CDR2 from the germline V gene are SGHTA and FQGTGA. With 0 bases removed from V and 6 bases from J, the gap between germline ends came to 6 bases. The CDR3 sequence: CASSLTKSNEQFF. CDR3 coding DNA: TGTGCCAGCAGCTTAACGAAGTCCAATGAGCAGTTCTTC.

This chain links TRBV2 with TRBJ2-1, with 12 bases fitting TRBD2. CDR3 length equals 15 residues. The V gene end was trimmed by 5 bases and the J gene end by 10 bases; junction bases not matched to a gene: 9. Germline V gene lookup returns CDR1 SNHLY and CDR2 FYNNEI. The CDR3 sequence: CASSPMGLAGGEQFF. CDR3 in DNA: TGTGCCAGCAGTCCGATGGGACTAGCGGGCGGCGAGCAGTTCTTC.

This clone was counted a single time. The chain employs TRBV29-1 and TRBJ1-2; a possible D gene is TRBD1 (5 bases). The CDR3 is 11 amino acids. CDR1 is SQVTM and CDR2 is ANQGSEA in the germline V gene. The germline V and J ends were trimmed by 6 bases and 8 bases, with 13 bases remaining between them. This CDR3 is CSVVRSGGYTF. The CDR3 DNA follows: TGCAGCGTCGTCCGGTCAGGGGGCTACACCTTC.

The J gene is TRBJ2-7, the V gene TRBV5-6; the D gene could be TRBD1 or TRBD2 (5 bases each). Germline lookup yields CDR1 SGHDT and CDR2 YYEEEE. Trimming pared 5 bases from V and 9 bases from J, leaving 21 bases between. CDR3 length equals 14 residues. The CDR3: CASSHRDAPAGQYF. CDR3 nucleotides: TGTGCCAGCAGTCACCGGGACGCACCAGCCGGGCAGTACTTC.

The rearrangement links TRBV29-1 to TRBJ2-5; the D call may be TRBD1 or TRBD2 (7 bases each). CDR1 and CDR2 from the germline V gene are SQVTM and ANQGSEA. Trimming cost V 7 bases and J 4 bases, with 16 bases left between them. CDR3 length: 13 amino acids. CDR3 sequence: CSAGARGGETQYF. DNA for the CDR3: TGCAGCGCTGGGGCCAGGGGGGGAGAGACCCAGTACTTC.

The J gene is TRBJ2-7, the V gene TRBV29-1, with D perhaps given as TRBD1 or TRBD2 (5 bases each). V was trimmed by 3 bases and J by 3 bases, leaving 12 bases between them. Germline V gives CDR1 SQVTM, CDR2 ANQGSEA. The CDR3 length is 13 residues. DNA of the CDR3: TGCAGCGTTGACCGGGACGGCAGCTACGAGCAGTACTTC. It translates to CSVDRDGSYEQYF.

The sample holds a few counts of this clone. This chain joins TRBV29-1 and TRBJ1-1; D unresolved. V lost 1 base to trimming and J lost 0 bases, with 3 bases between them. CDR3 size: 12 residues. Germline V gives CDR1 SQVTM, CDR2 ANQGSEA. DNA for the CDR3: TGCAGCGTTGAAGGGGTGAACACTGAAGCTTTCTTT. Protein sequence: CSVEGVNTEAFF.

V gene TRBV14 combines with J gene TRBJ2-3; 14 positions agree with TRBD2. The CDR3 sequence is 15 residues long. Germline V gene lookup returns CDR1 SGHDN and CDR2 FVKESK. V was clipped by 6 bases and J by 4 bases; unmatched bases: 3. The CDR3 DNA sequence: TGTGCCAGCAGAGGACTAGCGGGGGGCCCAGATACGCAGTATTTT. As protein: CASRGLAGGPDTQYF.

This clone appeared a few times. V gene TRBV14 combines with J gene TRBJ2-7; D call uncertain. The CDR3 consists of 12 residues. Trimming stripped 6 bases from V and 9 bases from J, with 15 bases between. The V gene's germline CDR1 is SGHDN and CDR2 FVKESK. CDR3 sequence reads: CASSHRTDRQYF. The DNA for the CDR3 is TGTGCCAGCAGTCATAGAACGGATCGGCAGTACTTC.